This T cell receptor beta chain is drawn from a study of cytomegalovirus exposure and HLA in healthy donors listed by TCRdb under 2017. Turning to the overall study: In an earlier analysis of approximately 640 of the donors, 276 Gb of sequence data and about 110 million unique TCR beta sequences from 150 million to 200 million T cells were reported. Using immunosequencing, the study profiled T cell repertoires from around 670 subjects and related those repertoires to cytomegalovirus serostatus. The number of typed donors differed by locus: about 620-640 for A, B, C, DRB1 and DQB1; approximately 540 for DQA1; 606 for DPA1; and around 490 for DPB1. Approximately 300 gigabases of sequencing data and approximately 92 million unique TCR sequences made up an early release that covered roughly 670 HLA-typed donors. In an earlier analysis of a few hundred of the donors, high-throughput TCR beta sequencing was used to judge whether each TCR beta V gene segment behaved as functional or pseudogenic. Across approximately 400 genotyped donors of the cohort, an average of roughly 250,000 unique TCR beta nucleotide sequences per donor were sequenced, and 15% to 20% of those sequences were non-productive. HLA typing covered class I and class II loci at four-digit resolution. All discovery cohort repertoires had been generated using a single sequencing platform. A later genetic analysis used genome-wide SNP genotypes for about three fifths of the 666 donors, treating that subset as a discovery cohort. The later analysis used no new phenotypic data to find candidate immune exposures, relying instead on TCR beta sequences and their occurrence across donors. Of the roughly 400 genotyped donors, over 80% were placed in the genetic ancestry cluster associated with self-reported Caucasian donors. Alongside the repertoire data, information on donor age, sex, ethnicity and CMV serostatus was compiled. In a later analysis, previously published TCR beta repertoires from about 640 donors were re-analyzed and high-resolution HLA genotyping was added so that TCR occurrence patterns could be studied. Besides the first cohort of about 730 subjects, a separate validation cohort made up of 120 or so different subjects was used. Roughly 5 DR-DQ haplotypes were handled as single units for association and clustering, since linkage in the cohort was strong. The aim of the study was to test whether cataloging public T cell receptors could identify signatures of past pathogen exposure. High-throughput TCR immunosequencing, statistical association of individual TCRs with disease status, and machine learning were combined to predict cytomegalovirus infection status.

Paper-wide results and their limitations: A later analysis found that TCR association rates varied across HLA loci, with DRB1 alleles showing the most associated TCRs and HLA-C alleles the fewest. In a later genetic analysis, fewer N-insertions in productive TCRs were reported among donors in an Asian-associated ancestry cluster than the approximately 670-donor mean. In both the original and validation cohorts, the classifier was reported to diagnose cytomegalovirus status with high specificity and sensitivity. A total of 164 TCR beta chains were listed by the study as associated with cytomegalovirus. For the cohort, immune exposure information was limited to CMV serostatus. A further reported finding was that TCR beta sequences accurately predicted the HLA-A and HLA-B alleles for most subjects in the first cohort. Three of the identified cytomegalovirus-associated TCR beta chains were confirmed in vitro to be specific for cytomegalovirus antigens. An association between a missense DCLRE1C variant and V-gene and J-gene trimming of TCR beta chains was found in a later genetic analysis and replicated in an independent cohort. In this cohort, only TCR beta chains were sequenced, and detectable features were limited by the absence of alpha or paired-chain data. HLA typing was unavailable for some donors at each locus, so association tests used only the typed subset. Compared with equally common non-associated chains, HLA-associated TCR beta chains in a later analysis were more clonally expanded and had lower generation probabilities. Sequencing depth was assumed to be roughly uniform across donors in the presence/absence analyses, though that assumption may not hold. A cluster of highly shared sequence variants was judged likely to be a technical artifact of the sequencing pipeline. A later analysis found that most CMV-associated TCR beta chains appeared HLA-restricted, with HLA associations seemingly driven largely by CMV exposure. The earlier analysis of approximately 560 of the donors excluded some 16 rarely observed V segments, including chromosome 9 orphons, because counts were too low. Linkage disequilibrium might explain the correlated functional status among segregating V segments, but an unknown experimental factor could not be excluded. In a later analysis, several top co-occurrence clusters were reported to appear linked to parvovirus B19, influenza, CMV and Epstein-Barr virus. Strong co-occurrence of HLA alleles, especially DR and DQ, made assigning TCR associations to individual alleles difficult. An earlier analysis of 587 of the donors showed that most TCR beta V segments appeared in productive rearrangements either about 87% or about 30% of the time, which broadly matched IMGT annotations. The authors suggested that the approach could potentially be generalized to other disease states and immunological phenotypes. Some IMGT-functional V segments, including TRBV6-2 and TRBV6-3, could not be distinguished by the 87-base-pair reads and were therefore excluded. Across donors, most TCR sequences were observed very rarely, whereas some public TCRs were present in many individuals. In a later analysis, about 17,000 TCR beta sequences were associated with specific HLA alleles at a false discovery rate of 0.05.

The table lists this clone with a few counts. Its antigen is not yet known. No base quality information exists; no much larger clone differs at one position. V is trimmed back by 0 bases and J by 0 bases, and the junction contains 9 bases that no gene match accounts for. The germline V gene sets CDR1 to SGHRS and CDR2 to YFSETQ. The CDR3 holds 18 amino acids from the cysteine to the phenylalanine. The sequence is cut down to CDR3 DNA, 54 bases in frame from base 1. Receptors were amplified or captured by the immunoSEQ multiplex PCR assay. A mixture of 60 forward primers for TCR Vbeta segments and 13 reverse primers for TCR Jbeta segments was used in the multiplex PCR. The CDR3 region of rearranged TCR beta genes was amplified from genomic DNA by a multiplex PCR assay. On the Illumina HiSeq System, the amplified TCR beta libraries were sequenced as 87-base-pair reads. The original methods were these. Across the roughly 640 repertoires, a later analysis counted roughly 84 million unique TCR beta chains, around 11 million of which were shared by at least two donors. To remove PCR and sequencing errors, raw reads were error-corrected and collapsed into unique sequences using a nearest-neighbor algorithm that merged closely related sequences. To assign V, D and J gene segments, CDR3 sequences were aligned to IMGT reference sequences. For a sequence to be retained, a match of at least six nucleotides was required to both a V gene segment and a J gene segment. Rearrangements were called productive when the CDR3 lacked stop codons and stayed in frame with V and J; all others were non-productive. CDR3 was defined according to IMGT convention as the region running from the second conserved V-encoded cysteine to the conserved J-encoded phenylalanine. The earlier analysis of 500 to 750 of the donors excluded any sequence lacking an unambiguous match to a single V gene segment. An earlier analysis of some 610 of the donors called V segments functional above 56.7% productive rearrangements and segregating when the between-donor standard deviation exceeded 5%. A statistical classification framework was built for diagnosing cytomegalovirus status from the catalog of TCR beta chain sequences. In a later analysis, TCR nucleotide sequences were compared against IMGT/GENE-DB human TR gene sequences so that V and J genes could be assigned. In a later analysis, CDR3 sequences and most-parsimonious VDJ recombination scenarios were assigned using the TCRdist pipeline. A later analysis defined each TCR beta chain by its CDR3 amino acid sequence plus V-gene family, and excluded reads lacking a unique V-gene family. As a way to deal with suspected cross-contamination and a sequencing artifact, a later analysis dropped roughly 600 nucleotide sequences that were highly shared and had low generation probability. A later analysis calculated a clonal expansion index for each public chain from normalized within-repertoire ranks of inferred template counts. Generation probabilities in a later analysis came from a VDJ recombination model fitted to out-of-frame rearrangements, and those results were checked against IGoR. In a later analysis, hypergeometric tests were used to score TCR-TCR, TCR-HLA and TCR-CMV co-occurrence, with a repertoire-size bias correction applied to TCR pairs. A later analysis estimated false discovery rates by permuting HLA or CMV assignments 20 times. In a later analysis, co-occurring TCRs were grouped with DBSCAN, and TCRdist sequence similarity was added when clustering was performed within HLA-allele-positive subsets. For co-occurrence clustering, repertoires with fewer than 30,000 or more than 120,000 public chains were excluded, along with roughly 5 repertoires with anomalous nucleotide sharing. TCRdb took this table from immuneACCESS and kept in-frame rearrangements with V and J called. Such tables lack part of the clones; where checked against another copy, unresolved V genes explain under half of the gap, and the rest is unexplained. V and J calls and clone size are given by that table; D and trimming were obtained from the DNA. The sample table holds 150,000 to 200,000 clones, of which about three quarters were seen once. 1.1% of the sample is in the top ten clones.

In total, approximately 690 healthy bone marrow donors made up the cohort. Cohort members were all nominally healthy when sampled, although unrecorded immune exposures were likely present. The donor was CMV seronegative and was included in the group of several hundred seronegative cohort members. A peripheral blood sample was provided by each donor, and peripheral blood mononuclear cells were used for TCR beta sequencing. Genomic DNA extraction from the blood cell samples was performed with the Qiagen DNeasy Blood Extraction Kit. Sequencing was performed on PBMCs. The receptor chain draws on TRBV5-1 and TRBJ2-7; the central 10 bases match TRBD2. The TCR originated in a woman aged 40 to 50 in good health and CMV-seronegative. The DNA reads as follows: TGCGCCAGCAGCTTGGATGTAGCGGGAGGCTTAGTCTCCTACGAGCAGTACTTC. Translated, this gives CASSLDVAGGLVSYEQYF.